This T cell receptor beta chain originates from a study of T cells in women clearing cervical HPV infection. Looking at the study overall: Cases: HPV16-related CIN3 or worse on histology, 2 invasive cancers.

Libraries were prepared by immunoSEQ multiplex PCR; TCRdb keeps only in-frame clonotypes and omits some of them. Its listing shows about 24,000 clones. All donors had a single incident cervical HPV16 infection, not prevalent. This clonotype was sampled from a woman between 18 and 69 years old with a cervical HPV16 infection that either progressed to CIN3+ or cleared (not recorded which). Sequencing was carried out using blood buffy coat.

Partial CDR3 DNA: TGCGCCAGCCGGACCCTAGCGGGGGGGCCCTTAGATACG. Its translation is CASRTLAGGPLDT. The full-length CDR3 reads as CASRTLAGGPLDTQYF. This chain joins TRBV5-1 and TRBJ2-3, with 12 bases matching TRBD2. The read comes to an end 3 residues before the CDR3 does, leaving the germline J gene to fill in the end. Germline loops: CDR1 SGHRS, CDR2 YFSETQ. With V trimmed by 7 bases and J by 5 bases, 11 bases remained unmatched. The CDR3 is 16 residues long.